A selection of T cell receptor beta chains follows, all from one sample in a study of blood T cell repertoires in COVID-19. This table comes from immunoSEQ multiplex PCR, and its TCRdb copy is limited to in-frame clones, with some not included. Found here are about 78,000 clones, over 75% of them singletons; the top ten hold more than 9%. The sequenced sample was peripheral blood. The receptors originated from a human donor in a cohort sampled during active COVID-19. Each CDR3 is given with its conserved first and last residue. The D gene is left open where the match is weak. Not all rows give a size; the values are once, few, many and, for expanded clones, a class.

17	TRBD1	-	TRBV27	TRBJ2-7	CASSLGGGQGSVYEQYF	TGTGCCAGCAGTTTAGGTGGTGGACAGGGGAGTGTCTACGAGCAGTACTTC
14	TRBD1	few	TRBV24-1	TRBJ1-2	CATSDGDRLGGYTF	TGTGCCACCAGTGATGGGGACAGGCTCGGAGGCTACACCTTC
14	TRBD1	few	TRBV5-5	TRBJ1-1	CASSSGQVGTEAFF	TGTGCCAGCAGCTCCGGACAGGTGGGGACTGAAGCTTTCTTT
15	-	-	TRBV6-1	TRBJ2-5	CASSEEGRLEETQYF	TGTGCCAGCAGTGAAGAAGGCAGACTTGAAGAGACCCAGTACTTC
13	TRBD1	-	TRBV18	TRBJ2-1	CASSYTGDNEQFF	TGTGCCAGCTCCTATACAGGGGACAATGAGCAGTTCTTC
14	-	once	TRBV2	TRBJ1-6	CASSPSSVNSPLHF	TGTGCCAGCAGTCCCAGTTCTGTTAATTCACCCCTCCACTTT
16	-	-	TRBV4-3	TRBJ2-7	CASSQDRQGLSYEQYF	TGCGCCAGCAGCCAAGATCGGCAGGGCCTTTCCTACGAGCAGTACTTC
15	-	-	TRBV6-2/TRBV6-3	TRBJ1-6	CASSYSPAVDSPLHF	TGTGCCAGCAGTTACTCGCCTGCGGTGGATTCACCCCTCCACTTT
13	TRBD1	-	TRBV28	TRBJ2-3	CASTRGRADTQYF	TGTGCCAGCACGAGGGGGCGGGCAGATACGCAGTATTTT
16	-	few	TRBV18	TRBJ1-1	CASSPSTAGKNTEAFF	TGTGCCAGCTCACCATCTACGGCCGGGAAAAACACTGAAGCTTTCTTT
13	TRBD1	few	TRBV28	TRBJ1-2	CASRLGTGKGYTF	TGTGCCAGCAGACTCGGGACAGGGAAGGGCTACACCTTC
15	-	-	TRBV7-2	TRBJ2-7	CASSLSRSSSYEQYF	TGTGCCAGCAGCCTCTCCCGGTCTAGCTCCTACGAGCAGTACTTC
14	TRBD1	once	TRBV3-1/TRBV3-2	TRBJ1-2	CASSQRDRHYGYTF	TGTGCCAGCAGCCAAAGGGACAGGCACTATGGCTACACCTTC
15	-	few	TRBV19	TRBJ1-5	CASSIGQYSNQPQHF	TGTGCCAGTAGTATTGGGCAGTATAGCAATCAGCCCCAGCATTTT
16	-	once	TRBV30	TRBJ1-6	CAWRTDSPVRNSPLHF	TGTGCCTGGAGGACCGACAGCCCTGTACGGAATTCACCCCTCCACTTT
13	TRBD2	-	TRBV7-2	TRBJ2-7	CASSRGGPYEQYF	TGTGCCAGCAGCCGGGGGGGGCCCTACGAGCAGTACTTC
17	TRBD1	-	TRBV5-1	TRBJ1-2	CASSDGTGGVRGYGYTF	TGCGCCAGCAGCGACGGGACAGGGGGCGTCCGAGGTTATGGCTACACCTTC
14	-	once	TRBV13	TRBJ2-7	CASSLLRSLNEQYF	TGTGCCAGCAGCTTACTTAGGAGTTTGAACGAGCAGTACTTC
17	-	-	TRBV3-1/TRBV3-2	TRBJ1-4	CASSQEGRGFSNEKLFF	TGTGCCAGCAGCCAAGAAGGAAGAGGGTTTAGTAATGAAAAACTGTTTTTT
15	-	-	TRBV6-5	TRBJ2-6	CASSLGGKGPRGLTF	TGTGCCAGCAGTTTGGGGGGTAAGGGGCCAAGAGGCCTGACTTTC
13	-	-	TRBV25-1	TRBJ2-3	CASSRDNTDTQYF	TGTGCCAGCAGCCGGGACAACACAGATACGCAGTATTTT
14	-	-	TRBV7-9	TRBJ1-1	CASSIQGGDTEAFF	TGTGCCAGCAGCATTCAGGGCGGGGACACTGAAGCTTTCTTT
15	TRBD1	few	TRBV6-1	TRBJ1-5	CASSERDRSHQPQHF	TGTGCCAGCAGTGAGAGGGACAGGTCTCATCAGCCCCAGCATTTT
15	TRBD1	-	TRBV2	TRBJ1-5	CASSGDRGNGQPQHF	TGTGCCAGCAGTGGGGACAGGGGAAATGGACAGCCCCAGCATTTT
14	TRBD1	-	TRBV6-6	TRBJ2-7	CASNRDRGLHEQYF	TGTGCCAGCAACCGGGACAGGGGGCTTCACGAGCAGTACTTC
14	TRBD1	-	TRBV2	TRBJ1-2	CASRRDRQGVGYTF	TGTGCCAGCAGGCGTGATCGACAGGGGGTTGGCTACACCTTC
15	TRBD1	-	TRBV4-3	TRBJ1-2	CASSQDGRGNYGYTF	TGCGCCAGCAGCCAAGACGGCAGGGGGAACTATGGCTACACCTTC
15	-	few	TRBV4-3	TRBJ1-6	CASSRRWRENSPLHF	TGCGCCAGCAGCCGCCGGTGGAGGGAGAATTCACCCCTCCACTTT
13	-	-	TRBV5-4	TRBJ2-3	CASSLRGSDTQYF	TGTGCCAGCAGCTTGAGGGGGTCAGATACGCAGTATTTT
11	-	-	TRBV12-3/TRBV12-4	TRBJ1-1	CASSQGTEAFF	TGTGCCAGCAGTCAGGGGACTGAAGCTTTCTTT
15	-	few	TRBV11-1	TRBJ2-7	CASSLGWSGVYEQYF	TGTGCCAGCAGCTTAGGCTGGTCCGGAGTCTACGAGCAGTACTTC
13	TRBD1	-	TRBV2	TRBJ2-5	CASTPGQQETQYF	TGTGCCAGCACCCCGGGACAGCAAGAGACCCAGTACTTC
13	TRBD2	-	TRBV5-5	TRBJ2-1	CASTSGGGNEQFF	TGTGCCAGCACTAGCGGGGGTGGGAATGAGCAGTTCTTC
18	TRBD2	-	TRBV7-2	TRBJ2-3	CASSFGLAGGPGTDTQYF	TGTGCCAGCAGCTTTGGACTAGCGGGGGGGCCAGGCACAGATACGCAGTATTTT
15	-	once	TRBV6-6	TRBJ2-3	CASSSLSSGADTQYF	TGTGCCAGCAGTTCCCTGAGTTCGGGGGCAGATACGCAGTATTTT
16	-	-	TRBV5-1	TRBJ2-6	CASSVGRPEGANVLTF	TGCGCCAGCAGCGTAGGTCGACCGGAGGGGGCCAACGTCCTGACTTTC
16	-	-	TRBV15	TRBJ2-1	CATSRDLSGAHNEQFF	TGTGCCACCAGCAGAGATTTATCAGGGGCCCACAATGAGCAGTTCTTC
19	TRBD2	-	TRBV5-1	TRBJ2-3	CASSRTSGGPETSTDTQYF	TGCGCCAGCAGCAGAACTAGCGGGGGACCTGAAACCTCCACAGATACGCAGTATTTT
16	-	-	TRBV19	TRBJ1-3	CASSILGTSSGNTIYF	TGTGCCAGTAGTATTCTCGGGACAAGCTCTGGAAACACCATATATTTT
16	TRBD1	once	TRBV19	TRBJ1-3	CARPRDRGLNGNTIYF	TGTGCCAGACCCCGGGACAGGGGATTAAATGGAAACACCATATATTTT
15	TRBD2	-	TRBV7-2	TRBJ2-7	CASSLSSGDSYEQYF	TGTGCCAGCAGCTTATCTAGCGGGGACTCCTACGAGCAGTACTTC
11	-	-	TRBV2	TRBJ1-2	CASGQSHGYTF	TGTGCCAGCGGGCAGTCTCATGGCTACACCTTC
16	-	-	TRBV7-3	TRBJ2-2	CASSLNSPRGTGELFF	TGTGCCAGCAGCTTAAATTCCCCGAGAGGGACCGGGGAGCTGTTTTTT
15	TRBD1	-	TRBV15	TRBJ1-5	CATSPGGQGDQPQHF	TGTGCCACCAGCCCCGGTGGACAGGGGGATCAGCCCCAGCATTTT
14	TRBD1	-	TRBV11-2	TRBJ2-7	CASSRDRGAHEQYF	TGTGCCAGCAGCCGGGACAGGGGAGCCCACGAGCAGTACTTC
13	TRBD1	-	TRBV19	TRBJ1-5	CASSEDRGRPQHF	TGTGCCAGTAGTGAAGACAGGGGCCGGCCCCAGCATTTT